The text below deals with one TCR beta chain. The clone's antigen remains unknown. Base qualities are not at hand, and no much larger clone is one base apart. These data belong to a study of cytotoxic CD8 clonotypes in ibrutinib-treated CLL (dated by TCRdb to the early 2020s). At the level of the whole study: The cohort was composed of roughly ten relapsed/refractory and around 14 treatment-naive patients; IGHV unmutated status was identified in some 17 patients. Response samples were taken after a median of roughly eleven months on treatment, ranging from roughly 6 to 36 months. An average of 255,043 productive templates and approximately 90,000 productive rearrangements was obtained per sample. Of the roughly 86 people in the trial, about two dozen had longitudinal samples available. Cryopreserved peripheral blood mononuclear cells were obtained before treatment, at response, and at either sustained remission or disease progression. Partial responses were observed in approximately 24 patients and complete responses in 2; after a median follow-up of 68 months, remission was maintained in approximately 14 patients and progression was observed in some twelve. Patients were still on ibrutinib when every remission and progressive disease sample was collected.

Paper-wide results and their limitations: At ibrutinib response clonality went up, during sustained remission it held steady, and at progression it dropped back toward baseline. Sampling times were not matched between patients in sustained remission and patients whose disease was progressing, and lymph node repertoires were not examined. Baseline clonality exceeded that of age-matched healthy donors and correlated strongly with circulating CD8+ T-cell counts. Public clonotypes were rare and either contracted or stayed stable during treatment, and the rise in clonality at ibrutinib response reflected the expansion of private clonotypes.

The CDR3 starts with the cysteine, ends with the phenylalanine, and has 14 residues. The retained sequence is limited to the CDR3, 42 bases, with the frame set at the first base. The germline ends are 15 bases apart after V is trimmed by 5 bases and J by 4 bases. CDR1 SGHRS and CDR2 YFSETQ were looked up in the germline V gene. The sample's time point label, decoded: about a year on ibrutinib. For TCR beta library preparation, about 2 micrograms of genomic DNA was extracted from cryopreserved PBMCs. Longitudinal blood samples from CLL patients on ibrutinib monotherapy underwent high-throughput TCR beta sequencing. The patients were enrolled in a single-center, open-label phase 2 trial of ibrutinib monotherapy. A MiSeq instrument was used for deep resolution sequencing, which targeted depths ranging from 1 in 1 million up to 1 in 200,000 T cells, with coverage averaging 10x for each clonotype. TCR beta libraries were generated with the immunoSEQ hsTCRB Kit. In the paper's pipeline: The data were analyzed with ImmunoSEQ Analyzer and ImmunoSEQ Data Assistant, and V, D and J gene assignments followed IMGT definitions. Clonality, which ranges from 0 to 1, was calculated as one minus the normalized Shannon entropy of productive rearrangement frequencies. Only overrepresented clonotypes making up at least 0.05% of the repertoire of each patient were included in the public clonotype analysis. Fewer than 15 repertoires from age-matched healthy donors, obtained from immuneACCESS, served as clonality controls. Held by TCRdb, this immuneACCESS table contains in-frame sequences only and omits some clones. Under half of the omission traces to an unresolved V gene where checked; the cause of the rest is unknown. The V and J calls and clone size come from that table; D and trimming were worked out from the DNA. Recorded for this sample are about 130,000 clones; 70% to 80% of them occurred a single time. More than 10% of the sample lies in the top ten.

The chain is made from TRBV5-1 and TRBJ1-2, with a tentative D gene TRBD1 over 5 matching bases. The receptor was derived from a human donor with chronic lymphocytic leukemia. The sample here was PBMCs, taken after 12 months of ibrutinib treatment. The CDR3 region reads CASRPNQGFYGYTF. The base sequence is TGCGCCAGCAGACCTAACCAGGGATTCTATGGCTACACCTTC.